A selection of T cell receptor beta chains follows, all from one sample in a study of fetal regulatory T cell absence and autoimmunity. The protocol was immunoSEQ multiplex PCR, while the TCRdb copy is restricted to in-frame clones and leaves out a portion. Here the sample spans 95,000 to 100,000 clones, about two thirds being singletons. Sequences were obtained from pancreas tissue. The receptors were gathered from a male donor with IPEX syndrome. Each CDR3 is given with its conserved first and last residue. The D gene is left open where the match is weak. Only some rows state a clone size, as once, few, many or a class for expanded clones.

v_gene,abundance,d_gene,j_gene,CDR3nt,CDR3aa
TRBV7-2,NA,TRBD2,TRBJ2-3,TGTGCCAGCAGCTTATGGCTAGCGGGGGAGGATACGCAGTATTTT,CASSLWLAGEDTQYF
TRBV6-5,once,NA,TRBJ1-1,TGTGCCAGCAGTTATAATAGGGGCTGGATGAACACTGAAGCTTTCTTT,CASSYNRGWMNTEAFF
TRBV10-3,NA,NA,TRBJ1-1,TGTGCCATCAGCGCCCTTGGGGGTGAAAACACTGAAGCTTTCTTT,CAISALGGENTEAFF
TRBV9,NA,TRBD2,TRBJ2-3,TGTGCCAGCAGCGTAGGTGGTAGCGGGAGGGCAGATACGCAGTATTTT,CASSVGGSGRADTQYF
TRBV5-3,few,TRBD2,TRBJ2-5,TGTGCCAGAAGCGTATCGGGACTAGCGGGAGAGACCCAGTACTTC,CARSVSGLAGETQYF
TRBV6-1,NA,NA,TRBJ2-1,TGTGCCAGCAGTGAAGAGCGGTGGAGTTACCCCTACAATGAGCAGTTCTTC,CASSEERWSYPYNEQFF
TRBV10-2,NA,NA,TRBJ1-2,TGCGCCAGCAGTGAACAGTGGCATGGCTACACCTTC,CASSEQWHGYTF
TRBV5-1,NA,TRBD1,TRBJ1-2,TGCGCCAGCAGCCGTAGGGGACAGGGACGAGCTAACTATGGCTACACCTTC,CASSRRGQGRANYGYTF
TRBV7-9,NA,NA,TRBJ2-7,TGTGCCAGCAGGAGGGACGTGGGCCACGAGCAGTACTTC,CASRRDVGHEQYF
TRBV6-6,NA,NA,TRBJ2-7,TGTGCCAGCAGTTACGCCGGGGCCAGCTCCTACGAGCAGTACTTC,CASSYAGASSYEQYF
TRBV29-1,NA,NA,TRBJ2-2,TGCAGCGTTGAAGTACCGGGGTTAAACACCGGGGAGCTGTTTTTT,CSVEVPGLNTGELFF
TRBV2,NA,NA,TRBJ2-5,TGTGCCAGCAGTGAAGGGAGGCAAGAGACCCAGTACTTC,CASSEGRQETQYF
TRBV30,NA,TRBD1,TRBJ1-2,TGTGCCTGGAGACAGGGGGCGAACTATGGCTACACCTTC,CAWRQGANYGYTF
TRBV11-3,NA,TRBD1,TRBJ1-1,TGTGCCAGCAGCTCGCACAGGGGAGAGGTCACTGAAGCTTTCTTT,CASSSHRGEVTEAFF
TRBV7-2,NA,TRBD2,TRBJ2-2,TGTGCCAGCAGCTGGACTAGCGGGGGCACCGGGGAGCTGTTTTTT,CASSWTSGGTGELFF
TRBV6-1,NA,TRBD2,TRBJ2-1,TGTGCCAGCAGTGAATTATGGACTAGCGGTCCCTTTCCCAATGAGCAGTTCTTC,CASSELWTSGPFPNEQFF
TRBV7-9,NA,TRBD1,TRBJ2-7,TGTGCCAGCAGCGTCGGACAGGGAAATTCCTACGAGCAGTACTTC,CASSVGQGNSYEQYF
TRBV13,few,TRBD1,TRBJ2-7,TGTGCCAGCAGCTTAGGCCCCATGATAGGGACAGGGGCCTACGAGCAGTACTTC,CASSLGPMIGTGAYEQYF
TRBV5-8,NA,NA,TRBJ1-2,TGTGCCAGCAGCCAAAGGAGGGACATCGGGGAGTATGGCTACACCTTC,CASSQRRDIGEYGYTF
TRBV5-4,NA,NA,TRBJ2-2,TGTGCCAGCAGCCCGCGGAAGGGCGGAGACACCGGGGAGCTGTTTTTT,CASSPRKGGDTGELFF
TRBV5-6,NA,NA,TRBJ2-3,TGTGCCAGCAGCTCGGAACTAGACACAGATACGCAGTATTTT,CASSSELDTDTQYF
TRBV21-1,NA,NA,TRBJ2-7,TGTGCCAGCAGCAAAGCGCTTAGCGGGAGCTCCTACGAGCAGTACTTC,CASSKALSGSSYEQYF